The TCR beta chain described here comes from a study of blood T cell repertoires in COVID-19. The table came from immunoSEQ multiplex PCR; TCRdb's copy has only in-frame clones and leaves some out. The sample yields about 140,000 clones, around 78% seen once. V was shortened by 3 bases and J by 4 bases, with 12 bases between the two germline ends. Germline loops: CDR1 LNHDA, CDR2 SQIVND (reference sequence). This CDR3 has 14 amino acids. The chain employs TRBV19 and TRBJ1-2; D perhaps matches TRBD1 (6 bases). The receptor was isolated from a woman of 80 years or more with active or convalescent COVID-19. Sample: peripheral blood. CDR3 DNA: TGTGCCAGTAGTATTACAGGGTGGGGCTATGGCTACACCTTC. Translated: CASSITGWGYGYTF.